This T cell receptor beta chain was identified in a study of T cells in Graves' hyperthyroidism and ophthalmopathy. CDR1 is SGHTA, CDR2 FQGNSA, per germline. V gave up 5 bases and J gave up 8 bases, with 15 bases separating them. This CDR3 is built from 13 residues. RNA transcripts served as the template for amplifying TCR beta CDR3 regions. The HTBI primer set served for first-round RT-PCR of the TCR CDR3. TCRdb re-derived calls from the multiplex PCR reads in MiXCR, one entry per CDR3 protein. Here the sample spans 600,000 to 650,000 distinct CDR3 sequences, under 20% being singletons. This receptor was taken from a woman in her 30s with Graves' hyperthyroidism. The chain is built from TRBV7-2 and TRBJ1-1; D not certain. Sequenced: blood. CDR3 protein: CASSKDKHLEAFF. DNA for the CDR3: TGTGCCAGCAGCAAAGACAAGCACCTCGAAGCTTTCTTT.